This T cell receptor (beta chain) was observed in a study of CD8+CD57+ T cells in acquired aplastic anemia. Across the study: Sorted cells (CD4+ and CD8+) yielded DNA amounts that averaged approximately 3.2 ug. CD4+ cell libraries from healthy donors averaged about 10.8 million reads. Whole-study findings and limits: The study identified roughly 31 CD8+ CDR3 sequences shared by patients and controls. Levels of CD8+ Simpson's diversity were not significantly distinct in patients versus controls.

About this clonotype: Its cognate antigen is unknown.

Trimming took off 2 bases at V and 0 bases at J, with 8 bases between the two ends. CDR1 and CDR2 (germline): SEHNR, FQNEAQ (reference sequence). The CDR3 has 15 amino acids. The study profiled TCR beta VDJ and CDR3 using genomic DNA as template. TCRdb fed the reads into MiXCR, producing one record per CDR3 protein. The sample contains some 120,000 distinct CDR3 sequences, about 48% of which appear only once. V is TRBV7-9 and J is TRBJ1-5, with no clear D. This receptor was obtained from a human donor in good health, serving as a control. The sequenced material came from sorted CD4+, CD8+, or CD8+CD57+ T cells (not recorded which) from PBMCs. The CDR3 here is CASSLLGDSNQPQHF. The CDR3 DNA sequence: TGTGCCAGCAGCTTACTCGGGGATAGCAATCAGCCCCAGCATTTT.